These 2 T cell receptor beta chains originate from one sample sequenced in a study of beta chain features in type 1 diabetes. Sequencing targeted expressed TCRB transcripts, as all isolated RNA had been reverse transcribed. Clones were read by immunoSEQ multiplex PCR, and TCRdb kept only the in-frame ones, dropping some. The sample consists of 300,000 to 350,000 clones, less than 10% of them appearing once. The sequencing input was central memory CD4+ T cells from blood. These receptors came from a woman aged 18-30 years in good health.

This clone was counted only a few times. The chain uses TRBV5-6 and TRBJ2-5; TRBD2 agrees at 9 bases. The CDR3 loop spans 13 amino acids. V was clipped by 4 bases and J by 4 bases; unmatched bases: 2. Germline CDR1 reads SGHDT; CDR2 reads YYEEEE. CDR3 nucleotide sequence: TGTGCCAGCAGCCCGGGACTAGCAGAGACCCAGTACTTC. This encodes CASSPGLAETQYF.

A few counts support this clone. A much bigger clone sits one base away, suggesting this may be a read error. Other DNA sequences of this sample code for an identical CDR3. This chain joins TRBV11-1 and TRBJ1-1; D possibly corresponds to TRBD1 (6 bases). This CDR3 is built from 13 residues. The V end was cut by 3 bases, the J end by 1 base, with 6 bases between. Germline V gives CDR1 SGHAT, CDR2 FQDESV (reference sequence). The CDR3 reads CASSLTGNTEAFF. The DNA of the CDR3 is TGTGCCAGCAGCTTGACAGGGAACACTGAAGCTTTCTTT.